This T cell receptor (beta chain) was identified during a study of glioma-infiltrating T cells after dendritic cell vaccination. Repertoires were generated with immunoSEQ multiplex PCR, while TCRdb's copy carries only in-frame clones and drops some. The sample holds tens of thousands of clones; 85% to 90% are singletons and the top ten take 11%. The CDR3 covers 13 residues. Germline V gene lookup returns CDR1 LNHDA and CDR2 SQIVND (reference sequence). V gave up 1 base and J gave up 11 bases, with 12 bases separating them. The V gene is TRBV19, the J gene TRBJ2-1; tentative D call: TRBD1 (5 bases). Source: blood, taken before dendritic cell vaccination. This clonotype was sampled from a human donor with glioblastoma. The CDR3, as DNA: TGTGCCAGTAGTATAGTGACGACAGCAAAGCAGTTCTTC. Its protein is CASSIVTTAKQFF.